This TCR beta chain emerged from a study of cytomegalovirus exposure and HLA in healthy donors. The CDR3 is made up of 15 amino acids. CDR1 SEHNR and CDR2 FQNEAQ come from the germline V gene (reference sequence). This clone was observed a single time. A junction end diverges from the germline sequence, so it may reflect a read error. The PCR was carried out with 60 Vbeta primers and 13 Jbeta primers. The protocol was immunoSEQ multiplex PCR, while the TCRdb copy is restricted to in-frame clones and leaves out a portion. The table shows 150,000 to 200,000 clones, with more than 65% occurring only once.

The specimen was PBMCs. This receptor was taken from a man aged 35 to 55 in good health and CMV-seropositive. This chain joins TRBV7-9 and TRBJ1-1; possibly TRBD1 for D (5 bases). CDR3 bases: TGTTCCAGCAGCTTAGGTGGAGGGGCGAACACTGAAGCTTTCTTT. Its protein product is CSSSLGGGANTEAFF.